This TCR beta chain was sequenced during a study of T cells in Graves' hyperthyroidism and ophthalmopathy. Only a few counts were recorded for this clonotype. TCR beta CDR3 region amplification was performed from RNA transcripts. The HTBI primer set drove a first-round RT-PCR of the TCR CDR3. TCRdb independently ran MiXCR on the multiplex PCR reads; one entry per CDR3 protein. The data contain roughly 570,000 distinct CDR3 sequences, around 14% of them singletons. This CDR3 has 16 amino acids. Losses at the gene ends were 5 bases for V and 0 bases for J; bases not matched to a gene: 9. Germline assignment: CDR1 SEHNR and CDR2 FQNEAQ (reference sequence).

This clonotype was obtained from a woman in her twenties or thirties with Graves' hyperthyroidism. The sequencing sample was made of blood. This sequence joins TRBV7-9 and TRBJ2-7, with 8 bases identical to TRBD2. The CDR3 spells CASSASLAGHSYEQYF. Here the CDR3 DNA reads TGTGCCAGCAGCGCATCGCTAGCGGGCCACTCCTACGAGCAGTACTTC.